Described below is a single T cell receptor beta chain sequence and its context. The antigen remains unidentified. The sample is drawn from a study of OX40 agonist ivuxolimab in advanced cancers. Findings of the study overall: Relative to CD4+, CD8+ T cells held more expanded clones on average. Low clonal expansion, among the lowest seen, marked partial responders at 0.1-3.0 mg/kg.

Per germline, CDR1 SGHVS and CDR2 FNYEAQ. Trimming stripped 4 bases from V and 5 bases from J, with 12 bases between. The CDR3 runs to 14 residues. Only in-frame clones appear in the TCRdb table, and some are missing; sequencing was by immunoSEQ multiplex PCR. The sample yields fewer than 85,000 clones, 83% seen once. The rearrangement uses TRBV7-6 and TRBJ2-1; no definite D call. The sequence came from an adult with an advanced solid tumor such as melanoma, head and neck, liver or kidney cancer. The material was CD4+ or CD8+ T cells sorted from blood, obtained in a trial of the OX40 agonist ivuxolimab. CDR3 sequence: CASSSGLWDNEQFF. The CDR3 nucleotides are TGTGCCAGCAGCTCTGGATTGTGGGACAATGAGCAGTTCTTC.